This TCR beta chain was recorded in a study of PD-1 blockade in classical Hodgkin lymphoma. Sequencing used immunoSEQ multiplex PCR; TCRdb keeps in-frame clones, though not all of them. This table holds approximately 89,000 clones, 65% to 85% found once. Findings and caveats of the study: Compared with healthy donors, newly diagnosed patients reportedly showed lower baseline TCR diversity. The diversity seen at baseline in complete responders resembled that of newly diagnosed patients.

The V gene's germline CDR1 is SGHDN and CDR2 FVKESK. V lost 4 bases and J lost 2, with 11 bases in between. The CDR3 has 14 amino acids. As regards this clone: The antigen remains undetermined.

Each patient's relapse followed autologous stem cell transplantation, and brentuximab vedotin exposure varied. Patients showed best responses of complete response, partial response or progressive disease. The specimen was peripheral blood mononuclear cells (PBMCs), collected at baseline. The rearrangement uses TRBV14 and TRBJ1-1; D is unclear. The origin of this receptor is a human donor with classical Hodgkin lymphoma. The CDR3 sequence is CASSLAVGNTEAFF. In nucleotides, the CDR3 is TGTGCCAGCAGCCTGGCCGTGGGCAACACTGAAGCTTTCTTT.